The clone carrying this T cell receptor (beta chain) was detected only a few times. The target antigen is unknown. Some clones are missing from TCRdb's copy, which holds only in-frame ones; the method was immunoSEQ multiplex PCR. The sample includes 9,500 to 15,000 clones, 69% of them seen just once. The CDR3 runs 13 residues. The germline CDR1 and CDR2 sequences are SGHTA and FQGTGA. V dropped 8 bases and J dropped 0 bases, with 10 bases sitting between them. The data derive from a study of CD4 T cells in relation to SARS-CoV-2 and coronaviruses. General study findings and limits: Samples before the pandemic and after infection were not matched within any donor.

Unexposed donor CD4+ T cells date from about 2011-2018, before the COVID-19 pandemic. CD4+ T cells were isolated from the cells after about 11 days of culture. As cell numbers allowed, unexposed-donor CD4+ T cells faced SARS-CoV-2 S/N and four cold-coronavirus spikes. The origin of this receptor is a human donor in good health. The gene calls are TRBV7-3 and TRBJ1-1; D possibly corresponds to TRBD1 (5 bases). Sequenced material: CD4+ T cells from PBMCs, cultured in vitro. CDR3 sequence reads: CASRRGLNTEAFF. CDR3 nucleotides: TGTGCCAGCCGGAGGGGTTTGAACACTGAAGCTTTCTTT.